This T cell receptor beta chain was identified during a study of long-term antiretroviral therapy in people with HIV. Run at survey level, the immunoSEQ assay was version v3.0. Each sample had sequencing targeting about 35,000-50,000 T-cell genomes. Clones were read by immunoSEQ multiplex PCR, and TCRdb kept only the in-frame ones, dropping some. Of some 28,000 clones listed, 80% are singletons. J lost 5 bases, V lost 4 bases, and 20 bases had no gene match. This CDR3 has 19 amino acids. Per the germline V gene, CDR1 is SGDLS and CDR2 is YYNGEE. The clonotype was recovered from a man aged 40-49 years with HIV. V gene TRBV9 combines with J gene TRBJ2-1; TRBD2 agrees at 8 bases. The sequences come from unsorted PBMCs, collected 0.3 years after starting antiretroviral therapy. CDR3 DNA: TGTGCCAGCAGCCCCTACCTCGGAGTTCGAGCGGGGGCCCACAATGAGCAGTTCTTC. It yields the protein CASSPYLGVRAGAHNEQFF.